The source of this T cell receptor (beta chain) is a study of quantifying T cell responses using KT2 cells. Study-level background: Reverse transcription used primers in the TCR alpha and beta constant regions. Points from the study as a whole: KT2 sequence counts showed saturation when very many KT2 cells were spiked in.

Each cDNA got a UMI-containing oligo ligated at its 3' end. An equimolar mix of RC1.1 and RC1.2 primed the beta chain across TRBC1 and TRBC2. From the second PCR onward, TCR alpha and beta chains were processed separately. MiXCR, run by TCRdb on the UMI-ligation and nested PCR reads, gives a single entry per CDR3 protein. Of fewer than 50,000 distinct CDR3 sequences in the sample, over 15% were seen once. A remark on this clonotype: The antigen is undetermined.

Germline values: CDR1 MGHDK, CDR2 SYGVNS. V lost 6 bases and J lost 5, with 19 bases in between. There are 15 residues in the CDR3. Sequenced input: PBMCs spiked with cells of the T cell clone KT2. The chain is built from TRBV25-1 and TRBJ2-5; tentative D call: TRBD2 (7 bases). The TCR comes from a human donor. CDR3 coding DNA: TGTGCCAGCAGCCACCCGATTGGGGGGGCCGAGACCCAGTACTTC. Translating gives CASSHPIGGAETQYF.